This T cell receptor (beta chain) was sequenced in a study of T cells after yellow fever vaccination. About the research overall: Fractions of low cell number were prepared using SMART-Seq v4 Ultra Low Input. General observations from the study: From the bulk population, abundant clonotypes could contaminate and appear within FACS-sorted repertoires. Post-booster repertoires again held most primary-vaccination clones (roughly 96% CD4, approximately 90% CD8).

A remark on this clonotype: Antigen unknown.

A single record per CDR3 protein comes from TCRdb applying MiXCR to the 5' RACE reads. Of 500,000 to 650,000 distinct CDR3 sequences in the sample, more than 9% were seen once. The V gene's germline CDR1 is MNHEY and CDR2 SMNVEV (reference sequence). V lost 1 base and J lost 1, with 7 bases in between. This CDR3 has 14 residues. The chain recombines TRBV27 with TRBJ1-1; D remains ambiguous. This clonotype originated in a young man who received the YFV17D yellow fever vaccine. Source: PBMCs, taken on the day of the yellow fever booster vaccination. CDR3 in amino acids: CASSLFHSNTEAFF. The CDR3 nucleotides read TGTGCCAGCAGTTTATTCCATTCGAACACTGAAGCTTTCTTT.